The sequence of this T cell receptor (beta chain) was determined in a study of vaccination effects on CD4 cells after COVID-19. TCRdb keeps only in-frame clones here, not all; method: immunoSEQ multiplex PCR. Of about 8,100 clones listed, roughly 74% are singletons. CDR1 and CDR2 from the germline V gene are SGHRS and YFSETQ. The CDR3 consists of 15 residues. J lost 2 bases, V lost 2 bases, and 7 bases had no gene match. Antigen-specific CD4+ T cells were first expanded with viral peptide pools by the ViraFEST assay and only then sequenced. At the end of nine to ten days of culture, CD4+ T cells were isolated. Vaccine recipients had no previous SARS-CoV-2 infection; their nucleocapsid antibodies were negative. Overall study results and limits: Infection-derived and vaccine-derived clones contracted markedly late after vaccination.

Concerning this clone: Its antigen is unknown.

The chain couples TRBV5-1 to TRBJ2-7, with TRBD1 identical over 7 bases. The material sequenced was CD4+ T cells from PBMCs cultured with HCoV-229E spike peptides, taken before COVID-19 vaccination. The clonotype originates from a human donor who received a COVID-19 vaccine. CDR3 coding DNA: TGCGCCAGCAGCTTATTCGGGGACAGCCCCTACGAGCAGTACTTC. It is translated as CASSLFGDSPYEQYF.